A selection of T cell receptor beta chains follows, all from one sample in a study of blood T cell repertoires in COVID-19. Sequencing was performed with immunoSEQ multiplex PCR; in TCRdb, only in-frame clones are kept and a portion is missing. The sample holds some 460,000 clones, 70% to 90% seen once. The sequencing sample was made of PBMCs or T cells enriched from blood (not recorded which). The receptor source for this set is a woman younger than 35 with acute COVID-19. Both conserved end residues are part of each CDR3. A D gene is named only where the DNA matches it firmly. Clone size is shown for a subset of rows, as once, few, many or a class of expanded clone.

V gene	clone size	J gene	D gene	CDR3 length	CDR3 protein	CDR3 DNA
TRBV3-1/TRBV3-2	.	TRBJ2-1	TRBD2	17	CASSQVRRTSGANEQFF	TGTGCCAGCAGCCAAGTCCGGAGGACTAGCGGGGCCAATGAGCAGTTCTTC
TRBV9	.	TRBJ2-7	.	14	CASSVGQGNYEQYF	TGTGCCAGCAGCGTCGGGCAGGGGAACTACGAGCAGTACTTC
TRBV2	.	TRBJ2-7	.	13	CASRATDPYEQYF	TGTGCCAGCAGGGCCACCGATCCCTACGAGCAGTACTTC
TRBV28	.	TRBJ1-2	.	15	CASNNRRQYNYGYTF	TGTGCCAGCAATAACAGGCGACAATATAACTATGGCTACACCTTC
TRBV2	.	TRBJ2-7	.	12	CASKTGIGEQYF	TGTGCCAGTAAAACAGGGATCGGCGAGCAGTACTTC
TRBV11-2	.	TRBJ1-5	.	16	CASSLDSRYSNQPQHF	TGTGCCAGCAGCCTTGACAGCAGATATAGCAATCAGCCCCAGCATTTT
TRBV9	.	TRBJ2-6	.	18	CASSPRGVRGAGANVLTF	TGTGCCAGCAGCCCCCGCGGGGTGAGGGGAGCGGGGGCCAACGTCCTGACTTTC
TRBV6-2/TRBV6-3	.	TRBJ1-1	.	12	CASRYLGAEAFF	TGTGCCAGCAGATACCTAGGGGCTGAAGCTTTCTTT
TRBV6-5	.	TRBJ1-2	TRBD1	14	CAATADRSSYGYTF	TGTGCCGCAACTGCGGACAGGTCGTCCTATGGCTACACCTTC
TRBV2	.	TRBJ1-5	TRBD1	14	CASSETGEGQPQHF	TGTGCCAGCAGTGAGACAGGGGAAGGTCAGCCCCAGCATTTT
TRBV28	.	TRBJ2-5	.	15	CASSLYRGGGQTQYF	TGTGCCAGCAGTTTATATAGGGGCGGGGGACAAACCCAGTACTTC
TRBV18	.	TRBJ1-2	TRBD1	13	CASSPRTGWGYTF	TGTGCCAGCTCACCCAGGACAGGGTGGGGCTACACCTTC
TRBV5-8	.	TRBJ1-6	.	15	CASSAGLIYNSPLHF	TGTGCCAGCAGCGCGGGACTGATTTATAATTCACCCCTCCACTTT
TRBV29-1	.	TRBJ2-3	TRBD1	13	CSAGTGGADTQYF	TGCAGCGCCGGGACAGGAGGCGCAGATACGCAGTATTTT
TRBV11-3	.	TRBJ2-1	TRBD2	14	CASSFLAGGNEQFF	TGTGCCAGCAGCTTCCTAGCGGGTGGTAATGAGCAGTTCTTC
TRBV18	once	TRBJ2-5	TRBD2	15	CASSPVAGAQETQYF	TGTGCCAGCTCACCGGTAGCGGGGGCCCAAGAGACCCAGTACTTC
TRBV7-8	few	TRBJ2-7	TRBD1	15	CASSFRRDRGGEQYF	TGTGCCAGCAGCTTTCGTCGAGACAGGGGGGGCGAGCAGTACTTC
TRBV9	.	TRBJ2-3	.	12	CASSGLRDTQYF	TGTGCCAGCAGCGGACTTAGGGATACGCAGTATTTT
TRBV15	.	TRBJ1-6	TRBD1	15	CATSRQTGVGSPLHF	TGTGCCACCAGCAGGCAGACAGGGGTGGGTTCACCCCTCCACTTT
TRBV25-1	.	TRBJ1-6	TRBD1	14	CASSGQGAFSPLHF	TGTGCCAGCAGTGGACAGGGGGCTTTTTCACCCCTCCACTTT
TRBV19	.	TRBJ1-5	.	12	CASRTSNQPQHF	TGTGCCAGCCGGACAAGCAATCAGCCCCAGCATTTT
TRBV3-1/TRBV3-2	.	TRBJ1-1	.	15	CASSQGGQGYTEAFF	TGTGCCAGCAGCCAAGGGGGTCAGGGGTACACTGAAGCTTTCTTT
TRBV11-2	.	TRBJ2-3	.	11	CASSLSDTQYF	TGTGCCAGCAGCTTAAGCGATACGCAGTATTTT
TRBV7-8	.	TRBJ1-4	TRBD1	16	CASSSVPQGAGEKLFF	TGTGCCAGCAGCTCAGTACCACAGGGGGCCGGTGAAAAACTGTTTTTT
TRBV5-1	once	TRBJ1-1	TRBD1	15	CASSATGYENTEAFF	TGCGCCAGCAGCGCGACAGGGTATGAGAACACTGAAGCTTTCTTT
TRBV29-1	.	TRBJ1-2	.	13	CSVVGASNYGYTF	TGCAGCGTTGTGGGGGCGAGCAACTATGGCTACACCTTC
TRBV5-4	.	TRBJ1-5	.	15	CASSSQGAGNQPQHF	TGTGCCAGCAGCTCTCAGGGTGCGGGCAATCAGCCCCAGCATTTT
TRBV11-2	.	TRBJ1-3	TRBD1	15	CASSLDPRGGNTIYF	TGTGCCAGCAGCTTAGATCCCAGGGGGGGAAACACCATATATTTT
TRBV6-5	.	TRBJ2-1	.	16	CASSYSAGGPYNEQFF	TGTGCCAGCAGTTACTCCGCCGGGGGGCCTTACAATGAGCAGTTCTTC
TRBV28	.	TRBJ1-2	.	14	CASTQRGTAYGYTF	TGTGCCAGCACCCAAAGAGGGACTGCCTATGGCTACACCTTC
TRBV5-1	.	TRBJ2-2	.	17	CASSSPFGRTNTGELFF	TGCGCCAGCAGCTCCCCGTTCGGCAGGACGAACACCGGGGAGCTGTTTTTT
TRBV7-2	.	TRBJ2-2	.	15	CASSLGLEDTGELFF	TGTGCCAGCAGCTTAGGACTAGAGGACACCGGGGAGCTGTTTTTT
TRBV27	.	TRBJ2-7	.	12	CASSPSAYEQYF	TGTGCCAGCAGCCCGTCAGCCTACGAGCAGTACTTC
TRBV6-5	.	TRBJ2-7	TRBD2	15	CASRSLAGGSYEQYF	TGTGCCAGCAGGAGTCTAGCGGGGGGCTCCTACGAGCAGTACTTC
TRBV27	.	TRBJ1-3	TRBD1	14	CASSPSTGRNTIYF	TGTGCCAGCAGTCCATCGACAGGGCGGAACACCATATATTTT
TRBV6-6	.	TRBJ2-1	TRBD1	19	CASSRVAVTGSRRSDEQFF	TGTGCCAGCAGTCGGGTAGCCGTGACAGGGAGCCGCAGGAGCGATGAGCAGTTCTTC
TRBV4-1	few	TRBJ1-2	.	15	CASSQAWRGNYGYTF	TGCGCCAGCAGCCAAGCGTGGAGAGGAAACTATGGCTACACCTTC
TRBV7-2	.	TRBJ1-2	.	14	CASSLKTGSYGYTF	TGTGCCAGCAGCTTAAAGACGGGAAGCTATGGCTACACCTTC
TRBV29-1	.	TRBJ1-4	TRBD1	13	CSVATGGSEKLFF	TGCAGCGTTGCGACAGGGGGTAGTGAAAAACTGTTTTTT
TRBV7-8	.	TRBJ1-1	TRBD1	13	CASSRRTGVEAFF	TGTGCCAGCAGCCGACGGACAGGGGTTGAAGCTTTCTTT
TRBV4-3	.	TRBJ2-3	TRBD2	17	CASSQDGLAGPTDTQYF	TGCGCCAGCAGCCAAGATGGACTAGCGGGCCCCACAGATACGCAGTATTTT
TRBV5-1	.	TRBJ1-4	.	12	CASSSQDEKLFF	TGCGCCAGCAGCTCTCAGGATGAAAAACTGTTTTTT
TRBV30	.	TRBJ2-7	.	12	CAWGSPGYEQYF	TGTGCCTGGGGTTCCCCGGGGTACGAGCAGTACTTC
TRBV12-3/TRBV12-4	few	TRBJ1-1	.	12	CASTLQGTEAFF	TGTGCCAGCACCTTACAGGGTACTGAAGCTTTCTTT
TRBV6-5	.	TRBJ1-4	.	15	CASSLSGGGNEKLFF	TGTGCCAGCAGCCTCTCGGGGGGGGGTAATGAAAAACTGTTTTTT
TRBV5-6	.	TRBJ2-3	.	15	CASSYLLQGADTQYF	TGTGCCAGCAGCTACCTCCTACAGGGCGCAGATACGCAGTATTTT
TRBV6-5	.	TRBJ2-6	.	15	CASSLQGFGANVLTF	TGTGCCAGCAGCCTGCAGGGGTTCGGGGCCAACGTCCTGACTTTC
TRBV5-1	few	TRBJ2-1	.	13	CASSGAPHNEQFF	TGCGCCAGCAGCGGGGCCCCACACAATGAGCAGTTCTTC
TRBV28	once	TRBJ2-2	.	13	CASTTVNTGELFF	TGTGCCAGCACCACAGTGAACACCGGGGAGCTGTTTTTT
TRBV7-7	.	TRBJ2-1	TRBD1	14	CASSPGQGRNEQFF	TGTGCCAGCAGCCCTGGACAGGGGAGGAATGAGCAGTTCTTC
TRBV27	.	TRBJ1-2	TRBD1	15	CASSWGTGGNYGYTF	TGTGCCAGCAGTTGGGGGACAGGGGGGAACTATGGCTACACCTTC
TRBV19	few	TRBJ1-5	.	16	CASSDRNRNSNQPQHF	TGTGCCAGTAGTGATCGCAACAGAAATAGCAATCAGCCCCAGCATTTT
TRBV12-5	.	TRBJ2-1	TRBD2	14	CASGPAGVFNEQFF	TGTGCTAGTGGCCCAGCGGGAGTTTTCAATGAGCAGTTCTTC
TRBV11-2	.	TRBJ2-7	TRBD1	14	CASSTDRVFYEQYF	TGTGCCAGCAGCACGGACAGGGTTTTCTACGAGCAGTACTTC
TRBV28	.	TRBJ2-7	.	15	CASSSTSLSGYEQYF	TGTGCCAGCAGTTCCACCAGCCTAAGCGGCTACGAGCAGTACTTC